The 15 T cell receptor beta chains below were found in one sample sequenced in a study of PD-L1 blockade in urothelial cancer. Time point here: peripheral blood 6 weeks after treatment start. TCRdb keeps only in-frame clones here, not all; method: immunoSEQ multiplex PCR. The repertoire holds tens of thousands of clones, with about nine tenths as singletons. The sequenced sample was PBMCs, obtained around atezolizumab (anti-PD-L1) treatment. These TCRs come from a man aged 55 to 70 with urothelial cancer.

J is TRBJ2-3 and V is TRBV7-2; 10 nucleotides agree with TRBD2. V dropped 5 bases and J dropped 0; count of bases not matched to a gene: 5. The germline CDR1 and CDR2 sequences are SGHTA and FQGNSA. The length of the CDR3 is 16 residues. In DNA form, the CDR3 reads TGTGCCAGCAGCGCCACTAGCGGGGTGAGCACAGATACGCAGTATTTT. Protein: CASSATSGVSTDTQYF.

The chain employs TRBV6-5 and TRBJ2-1; 11 bases agree with TRBD2. Germline CDR1 and CDR2: MNHEY and SVGAGI. After removal of 6 bases from V and 4 bases from J, the junction contained 2 bases not matched to a gene. The CDR3 covers 14 residues. The CDR3 region is CASRTSGTYNEQFF. CDR3 DNA: TGTGCCAGCAGGACTAGCGGGACTTACAATGAGCAGTTCTTC.

The chain combines TRBV5-1 with TRBJ2-1, with 8 nucleotides matching TRBD1. The CDR3 has 17 residues. Germline CDR1 is SGHRS and CDR2 is YFSETQ. V was clipped by 0 bases and J by 3 bases; unmatched bases: 8. As DNA, the CDR3 is TGCGCCAGCAGCTTGGCCCAGGGACAGGCGGGCTACAATGAGCAGTTCTTC. Amino acid sequence: CASSLAQGQAGYNEQFF.

The chain joins TRBV5-1 to TRBJ1-1; D gene unclear. Germline CDR1 is SGHRS and CDR2 is YFSETQ. V lost 0 bases, J lost 4 bases, and 4 bases lay in between. The CDR3 totals 12 residues. CDR3 coding DNA: TGCGCCAGCAGCTTGGACTCCACTGAAGCTTTCTTT. It encodes CASSLDSTEAFF.

The chain joins TRBV7-3 to TRBJ1-3, with D unresolved. Germline assignment: CDR1 SGHTA and CDR2 FQGTGA. The CDR3 runs 15 residues. The V gene lost 5 bases and the J gene lost 0 bases, with 11 bases spanning the gap. Written as DNA, the CDR3 is TGTGCCAGCAGCCCAGAACCGAACTCTGGAAACACCATATATTTT. Translation gives CASSPEPNSGNTIYF.

The chain has TRBV11-2 and TRBJ2-1, with 12 bases fitting TRBD2. This CDR3 has 16 residues. After removal of 5 bases from V and 2 bases from J, the junction contained 4 bases not matched to a gene. Germline V lookup: CDR1 SGHAT, CDR2 FQNNGV. The CDR3 coding sequence is TGTGCCAGCAGCACAAGGACTAGCGGGGCCTACAATGAGCAGTTCTTC. Protein product: CASSTRTSGAYNEQFF.

The V and J genes are TRBV5-6 and TRBJ2-3, with TRBD1 as a possible D gene (5 bases). The germline V and J ends were trimmed by 0 bases and 2 bases, with 10 bases remaining between them. The CDR3 consists of 15 residues. CDR1 SGHDT and CDR2 YYEEEE come from the germline V gene. The CDR3 nucleotides read TGTGCCAGCAGCTTGGCTGCAGGGTACACAGATACGCAGTATTTT. Protein sequence: CASSLAAGYTDTQYF.

The rearrangement uses TRBV6-5 and TRBJ2-1; D might be TRBD2 (5 bases). CDR3 length: 15 amino acids. Germline CDR1 and CDR2: MNHEY and SVGAGI. Trimming left V 2 bases short and J 3 bases short, with 11 bases between. The CDR3 sequence: CASSYDYLDYNEQFF. The CDR3 DNA reads as TGTGCCAGCAGTTACGACTACCTAGACTACAATGAGCAGTTCTTC.

In this sample, this clone turned up once. The chain has TRBV11-3 and TRBJ1-1; D gene uncertain. V lost 3 bases to trimming and J lost 4 bases, with 6 bases between them. Germline assignment: CDR1 SGHNT and CDR2 YENEEA. This CDR3 has 12 amino acids. The CDR3 sequence is CASSFAGTEAFF. The CDR3 DNA sequence: TGTGCCAGCAGCTTCGCGGGCACTGAAGCTTTCTTT.

Here the CDR3 DNA reads TGTGCCAGTAGGTCTAGCGGGAGGCCCCTGTTCGCGAACACCGGGGAGCTGTTTTTT. Protein sequence: CASRSSGRPLFANTGELFF. The V gene is TRBV19, the J gene TRBJ2-2; 11 bases fit TRBD2. The junction had 12 bases not matched to a gene; V was cut back by 6 bases and J by 0 bases. Germline CDR1 reads LNHDA; CDR2 reads SQIVND (reference sequence). This CDR3 has 19 amino acids.

The V and J genes are TRBV6-5 and TRBJ1-1, with D possibly being TRBD1 (5 bases). This CDR3 is built from 13 residues. Trimming cost V 5 bases and J 1 base, with 8 bases left between them. Per germline, CDR1 MNHEY and CDR2 SVGAGI. The CDR3 protein is CASSEDRNTEAFF. The CDR3 DNA is TGTGCCAGCAGTGAAGACAGGAACACTGAAGCTTTCTTT.

CDR3 amino acids: CASSLRTSGVNTGELFF. CDR3 DNA: TGTGCCAGCTCACTCCGGACTAGCGGGGTGAACACCGGGGAGCTGTTTTTT. V is TRBV18 and J is TRBJ2-2; TRBD2 matches 12 bases. After removal of 4 bases from V and 1 base from J, the junction contained 4 bases not matched to a gene. CDR3 length: 17 amino acids. The germline V gene has CDR1 KGHSH and CDR2 LQKENI.

A note on this clone: This sample includes further DNA sequences coding for the same CDR3. The chain links TRBV18 to TRBJ1-4; D possibly corresponds to TRBD1 (5 bases). V lost 3 bases and J 12 bases, leaving 14 bases between the germline ends. From germline, CDR1 is KGHSH and CDR2 LQKENI. The CDR3 consists of 13 residues. In DNA form, the CDR3 reads TGTGCCAGCTCACCCCAGGGAGCGGGGGAACTGTTTTTT. Its protein is CASSPQGAGELFF.

The CDR3 nucleotides read TGTGCCGTATTAGCGGGGGAAACGTACGAGCAGTACTTC. Amino acid sequence: CAVLAGETYEQYF. V usage is TRBV10-3 and J usage is TRBJ2-7; 9 positions match TRBD2. Germline values: CDR1 ENHRY, CDR2 SYGVKD. The CDR3 sequence is 13 residues long. Trimming removed 11 bases from V and 4 bases from J; junction bases left unmatched: 9.

J is TRBJ2-6 and V is TRBV18, with D possibly matching TRBD1 (7 bases). In germline, CDR1 is KGHSH, CDR2 LQKENI. The CDR3 loop spans 17 amino acids. Trimming shortened V by 4 bases and J by 0 bases, and 13 bases separated the two germline ends. The CDR3 nucleotides are TGTGCCAGCTCACGGAGGGACAGCAGCTCTGGGGCCAACGTCCTGACTTTC. This sequence encodes CASSRRDSSSGANVLTF.